One sample yielded the 16 T cell receptor beta chains listed below, sequenced in a study of OX40 agonist ivuxolimab in advanced cancers. The repertoire was sequenced with immunoSEQ multiplex PCR; TCRdb's copy has only in-frame clones and lacks some. The repertoire holds 55,000 to 80,000 clones, roughly nine tenths seen once, with around 12% in the top ten. Sequencing was performed on CD4+ or CD8+ T cells sorted from blood, taken in a trial of the OX40 agonist ivuxolimab. The receptors were sampled from an adult with an advanced solid tumor such as melanoma, head and neck, liver or kidney cancer.

V usage is TRBV5-5 and J usage is TRBJ1-2; D perhaps matches TRBD1 (5 bases). Trimming pared 4 bases from V and 5 bases from J, leaving 15 bases between. This CDR3 contains 14 residues. The V gene's germline CDR1 is SGHKS and CDR2 YYEKEE (reference sequence). The CDR3 bases are TGTGCCAGCAGCCCCGACAGCGGGGGATATGGCTACACCTTC. Residues: CASSPDSGGYGYTF.

The rearrangement uses TRBV19 and TRBJ2-7; no reliable D call. Trimming stripped 3 bases from V and 3 bases from J, with 12 bases between. The CDR3 runs 14 residues. Germline CDR1 LNHDA, CDR2 SQIVND (reference sequence). CDR3 DNA sequence: TGTGCCAGTAGTATCACCGGGCCAAACTACGAGCAGTACTTC. Protein: CASSITGPNYEQYF.

The V call is TRBV5-1, the J call TRBJ2-1; D unresolved. The V end lost 0 bases, the J end lost 6 bases, and 13 bases lay between the germline ends. This CDR3 has 15 amino acids. Germline CDR1 is SGHRS and CDR2 is YFSETQ. CDR3: CASSLEGLVGNEQFF. Written as DNA, the CDR3 is TGCGCCAGCAGCTTGGAGGGCTTGGTGGGCAATGAGCAGTTCTTC.

The chain couples TRBV27 to TRBJ1-6; D might be TRBD1 (5 bases). V lost 8 bases, J lost 8 bases, and 16 bases lay in between. The germline gives CDR1 MNHEY, CDR2 SMNVEV (reference sequence). This CDR3 contains 14 residues. The CDR3 sequence: CASSPGDAYSPLHF. CDR3 sequence (DNA): TGTGCCAGCTCCCCGGGGGACGCATATTCACCCCTCCACTTT.

The CDR3 nucleotides read TGTGCCAGCAGCTCCCGGGACACCAGAAAAGCTTTCTTT. Amino acids: CASSSRDTRKAFF. The gene calls are TRBV7-9 and TRBJ1-1; D is possibly TRBD1 (6 bases). With 4 bases removed from V and 9 bases from J, the gap between germline ends came to 15 bases. This CDR3 comprises 13 residues. CDR1 is SEHNR, CDR2 FQNEAQ, per germline (reference sequence). Combining the CDR3 with reference TRBV7-9 and TRBJ1-1 gives the whole variable domain DTGVSQNPRHKITKRGQNVTFRCDPISEHNRLYWYRQTLGQGPEFLTYFQNEAQLEKSRLLSDRFSAERPKGSFSTLEIQRTEQGDSAMYLCASSSRDTRKAFFGQGTRLTVV.

This clone has a handful of counts. This same CDR3 is encoded by further DNA sequences in the sample. The chain is built from TRBV27 and TRBJ1-1, with D tentatively TRBD1 (6 bases). This CDR3 spans 13 amino acids. Trimming took 3 bases from V and 6 from J, leaving 11 bases between them. The germline CDR1 and CDR2 sequences are MNHEY and SMNVEV (reference sequence). CDR3: CASSFGQSAEAFF. CDR3 sequence (DNA): TGTGCCAGCAGTTTTGGACAGAGCGCTGAAGCTTTCTTT.

The gene calls are TRBV5-8 and TRBJ1-2; tentative D call: TRBD1 (5 bases). Germline CDR1 is SGHTS and CDR2 is YDEGEE. The CDR3 runs 14 residues. V shed 1 base and J shed 5 bases, with 12 bases lying between them. The CDR3 coding sequence is TGTGCCAGCAGCTTGAGACAGCGGAAATATGGCTACACCTTC. It specifies CASSLRQRKYGYTF.

This CDR3 reads CAITQGNTEAFF. The CDR3 DNA sequence: TGTGCCATCACGCAGGGGAACACTGAAGCTTTCTTT. V and J are TRBV10-3 and TRBJ1-1; D perhaps matches TRBD1 (5 bases). V shed 7 bases and J shed 1 base, with 7 bases lying between them. Germline-derived CDR1 and CDR2 are ENHRY and SYGVKD. This CDR3 is built from 12 residues.

The V gene is TRBV7-9, the J gene TRBJ2-7; TRBD2 matches 10 bases. V lost 6 bases, J lost 6 bases, and 11 bases stayed unmatched. The germline V gene encodes CDR1 SEHNR and CDR2 FQNEAQ (reference sequence). The CDR3 is made up of 15 amino acids. The CDR3 DNA reads TGTGCCAGCAGTTTCCAGACTAGCGGGTCCGGCGAGCAGTACTTC. It yields the protein CASSFQTSGSGEQYF.

By frequency in the sample, this clone is medium-sized. V and J are TRBV11-3 and TRBJ2-7; D remains unclear. V lost 8 bases, J lost 1 base, and 12 bases lay in between. Germline assignment: CDR1 SGHNT and CDR2 YENEEA. This CDR3 contains 13 residues. The CDR3, as DNA: TGTGCCAGCGGCGCAGGTCCTTCCTACGAGCAGTACTTC. This encodes CASGAGPSYEQYF.

The V and J genes are TRBV7-7 and TRBJ2-5; D possibly corresponds to TRBD1 (5 bases). Trimming removed 6 bases from V and 7 bases from J, with 15 bases in between. Germline V gene sequence: CDR1 SSHAT, CDR2 FNYEAQ (reference sequence). The length of the CDR3 is 13 residues. The chain's CDR3 is CASSTGETMTQYF. The CDR3 nucleotides are TGTGCCAGCAGTACAGGAGAGACAATGACCCAGTACTTC.

The rearrangement links TRBV5-1 to TRBJ1-1, with D possibly being TRBD1 (5 bases). The CDR3 has 13 amino acids. Germline V gives CDR1 SGHRS, CDR2 YFSETQ. V shed 7 bases and J shed 3 bases, with 13 bases lying between them. The CDR3 here is CASCWGTDTEAFF. The CDR3 DNA reads TGCGCCAGCTGTTGGGGGACGGACACTGAAGCTTTCTTT.

V gene TRBV4-1 combines with J gene TRBJ2-3; D might be TRBD1 or TRBD2, each matching 6 bases. The CDR3 runs 13 residues. Germline values: CDR1 MGHRA, CDR2 YSYEKL. V was trimmed by 0 bases and J by 10 bases, leaving 11 bases between them. This CDR3 is CASSQDRGAPQYF. CDR3 DNA sequence: TGCGCCAGCAGCCAAGATAGGGGGGCGCCGCAGTATTTT.

The chain has TRBV19 and TRBJ1-1; no clear D. The CDR3 extends over 12 amino acids. Trimming pared 7 bases from V and 5 bases from J, leaving 11 bases between. Germline V lookup: CDR1 LNHDA, CDR2 SQIVND (reference sequence). The CDR3, as DNA: TGTGCCAGTATCGGGGTCCCGACTGAAGCTTTCTTT. As protein: CASIGVPTEAFF. Full variable domain (outside the CDR3, taken from reference TRBV19 and TRBJ1-1): DGGITQSPKYLFRKEGQNVTLSCEQNLNHDAMYWYRQDPGQGLRLIYYSQIVNDFQKGDIAEGYSVSREKKESFPLTVTSAQKNPTAFYLCASIGVPTEAFFGQGTRLTVV.

V and J are TRBV5-1 and TRBJ2-1; D may be TRBD2 (5 bases). The CDR3 is made up of 15 amino acids. The germline V gene encodes CDR1 SGHRS and CDR2 YFSETQ. With 0 bases removed from V and 4 bases from J, the gap between germline ends came to 11 bases. The CDR3 sequence: CASSLDSRGYNEQFF. In DNA form, the CDR3 reads TGCGCCAGCAGCTTGGACAGTCGGGGATACAATGAGCAGTTCTTC.

In its sample, this clone was seen once. The same CDR3 is also encoded by other DNA sequences in this sample. The V call is TRBV5-1, the J call TRBJ2-3, with TRBD2 identical over 9 bases. V gave up 2 bases and J gave up 6 bases; unmatched junction bases: 7. CDR1 SGHRS and CDR2 YFSETQ come from the germline V gene. CDR3 length: 15 amino acids. The CDR3 loop is CASSLSGGLADTQYF. The CDR3 DNA follows: TGCGCCAGCAGCTTAAGCGGGGGGTTGGCGGATACGCAGTATTTT.